This T cell receptor (beta chain) was found in a study of cytomegalovirus exposure and HLA in healthy donors. Notes on the study in general: Sequencing probably produced one cluster of sequence variants that were highly shared. The listing of 150 to 200 TCR beta chains classed them as cytomegalovirus-associated.

Use of 60 Vbeta and 13 Jbeta primers characterized the PCR. The assay was immunoSEQ multiplex PCR, and TCRdb's table has in-frame clones only and misses some. This sample has tens of thousands of clones, with roughly three fifths found just once. As regards this clone: Its matching antigen is unknown.

This CDR3 is 15 amino acids long. From germline, CDR1 is MDHEN and CDR2 SYDVKM. J lost 3 bases, V lost 6 bases, and 11 bases had no gene match. The source is a woman younger than 45 in good health and CMV-seronegative. The sample comprised PBMCs. The V call is TRBV28, the J call TRBJ2-7; TRBD1 matches 7 bases. In DNA, the CDR3 is TGTGCCAGCAGAAGGACAGGCGAACGCCTCTACGAGCAGTACTTC. This gives the protein CASRRTGERLYEQYF. The entire variable domain, with the rest obtained from reference TRBV28 and TRBJ2-7, is as follows: DVKVTQSSRYLVKRTGEKVFLECVQDMDHENMFWYRQDPGLGLRLIYFSYDVKMKEKGDIPEGYSVSREKKERFSLILESASTNQTSMYLCASRRTGERLYEQYFGPGTRLTVT.